This is a list of T cell receptor beta chains from one sample in a study of CD8 T cells in Susac syndrome. TCRdb re-called the immunoSEQ multiplex PCR reads through MiXCR, storing one row per CDR3 protein. In the table there are about 160,000 distinct CDR3 sequences, approximately 93% of which are singletons. Sequenced material: CD4+ T cells from PBMCs. The receptors were sampled from a human donor with multiple sclerosis. Both conserved end residues are part of each CDR3.

>TRBJ2-2|TRBV5-6
CASSWTSGPVRELFF
>TRBJ1-1|TRBV5-6
CASSSLERNTEAFF
>TRBJ2-1|TRBV5-4
CASSSDARLEQFF
>TRBJ2-7|TRBV18
CASSPIPGGNYEQYF
>TRBJ1-2|TRBV3-1
CASSQGGGARGYGYTF
>TRBJ2-7|TRBV5-1
CASSLVGDSYEQYF
>TRBJ1-3|TRBV29-1
CSGSFSGNTIYF
>TRBJ2-1|TRBV6-5
CASRERRMGSEQFF
>TRBJ2-1|TRBV7-6
CASSLFSRSEQFF
>TRBJ2-7|TRBV2
CASSITSGRSYEQYF
>TRBJ1-1|TRBV25-1
CASSEYPNMNTEAFF